This TCR beta chain was captured in a study of cytomegalovirus exposure and HLA in healthy donors. General study results and limits: Some TCR beta chains (roughly 150 of them) were listed as cytomegalovirus-associated.

For this clone: What it recognizes is unknown.

The CDR3 consists of 16 residues. Per germline, CDR1 SGHTA and CDR2 FQGNSA. The J segment lost 4 bases and the V segment lost 5 bases, leaving 11 bases of the junction unmatched. Method: immunoSEQ multiplex PCR; TCRdb's copy keeps in-frame clones and lacks some. In the table there are approximately 58,000 clones, around 95% of which are singletons. The sample consisted of PBMCs. The clonotype comes from a woman under 30 in good health and CMV-seropositive. The rearrangement joins TRBV7-2 to TRBJ2-7; 10 nucleotides align to TRBD1. CDR3 DNA: TGTGCCAGCAGCCCCGACAGGGGGCGAGGTTCATACGAGCAGTACTTC. Amino acids: CASSPDRGRGSYEQYF.